Each of the 19 T cell receptor beta chains below was sequenced from the same sample in a study of T cell responses to AZD1222 COVID-19 vaccine. TCRdb keeps only in-frame clones here, not all; method: immunoSEQ multiplex PCR. The sample shows about 120,000 clones, approximately 86% of them seen only once. The input for sequencing was peripheral blood, taken 28 days after the second AZD1222 dose. Receptors were obtained from an adult who received the AZD1222 COVID-19 vaccine.

This chain connects TRBV19 to TRBJ2-5; TRBD2 aligns across 8 bases. J was trimmed by 5 bases and V by 5 bases; bases with no gene match: 13. The CDR3 runs 16 residues. From germline, CDR1 is LNHDA and CDR2 SQIVND (reference sequence). DNA of the CDR3: TGTGCCAGTAGTTTGGAGACCGGGGGGGCCTCCGAGACCCAGTACTTC. Amino acids: CASSLETGGASETQYF.

The sample holds one count of this clone. The chain has TRBV6-5 and TRBJ1-1; 7 positions match TRBD1. The trim removed 0 bases at V and 11 bases at J, leaving 3 bases unmatched. The CDR3 is 12 residues long. In germline, CDR1 is MNHEY, CDR2 SVGAGI. CDR3 bases: TGTGCCAGCAGTTACTCAGGGGGCAGGGCTTTCTTT. It codes for CASSYSGGRAFF.

The rearrangement uses TRBV6-5 and TRBJ1-5; no clear D. The CDR3 contains 14 residues. V gave up 2 bases and J gave up 5 bases, with 10 bases separating them. Germline V gene sequence: CDR1 MNHEY, CDR2 SVGAGI. In DNA, the CDR3 is TGTGCCAGCAGTTACACGGGTTCCCATCAGCCCCAGCATTTT. Protein: CASSYTGSHQPQHF.

This clone was found once. The chain is built from TRBV5-1 and TRBJ2-7, with 9 bases lining up with TRBD2. With V trimmed by 0 bases and J by 7 bases, 8 bases remained unmatched. The CDR3 totals 15 residues. The germline gives CDR1 SGHRS, CDR2 YFSETQ. CDR3 loop: CASSLELAGPREQYF. In DNA, the CDR3 is TGCGCCAGCAGCTTGGAACTAGCGGGCCCGAGAGAGCAGTACTTC.

This chain connects TRBV7-9 to TRBJ1-5; D gene uncertain. This CDR3 spans 14 amino acids. Trimming stripped 5 bases from V and 1 base from J, with 9 bases between. CDR1 and CDR2 from the germline V gene are SEHNR and FQNEAQ (reference sequence). DNA for the CDR3: TGTGCCAGCAGCCCTGTCAACAGCAATCAGCCCCAGCATTTT. Translating it yields CASSPVNSNQPQHF.

The rearrangement uses TRBV7-6 and TRBJ1-1, with a possible D match to TRBD1 (6 bases). Per germline, CDR1 SGHVS and CDR2 FNYEAQ. V shed 2 bases and J shed 4 bases, with 20 bases lying between them. This CDR3 contains 17 residues. CDR3 sequence reads: CASSLPGDRTGGTEAFF. CDR3 nucleotide sequence: TGTGCCAGCAGCTTACCTGGAGACAGGACCGGTGGCACTGAAGCTTTCTTT.

This sequence joins TRBV28 and TRBJ2-3, with D unclear. V was clipped by 6 bases and J by 6 bases, with 10 bases between them. The germline V gene encodes CDR1 MDHEN and CDR2 SYDVKM. The CDR3 is 12 amino acids. In nucleotides, the CDR3 is TGTGCCAGCAGCTCCGAGGTCGATACGCAGTATTTT. It specifies CASSSEVDTQYF. Variable domain in full (rest from reference TRBV28 and TRBJ2-3): DVKVTQSSRYLVKRTGEKVFLECVQDMDHENMFWYRQDPGLGLRLIYFSYDVKMKEKGDIPEGYSVSREKKERFSLILESASTNQTSMYLCASSSEVDTQYFGPGTRLTVL.

The chain employs TRBV30 and TRBJ2-1; a weak D match, TRBD2 (6 bases). V was pared by 2 bases and J by 0 bases, with 17 bases between. The CDR3 contains 17 residues. Per the germline V gene, CDR1 is GTSNPN and CDR2 is SVGIG (reference sequence). The CDR3 DNA sequence: TGTGCCTGGAGTACCCGAGATAGCGGTTACTCCTACAATGAGCAGTTCTTC. It specifies CAWSTRDSGYSYNEQFF.

V is TRBV27 and J is TRBJ1-4, with TRBD1 matching 8 bases. The germline CDR1 and CDR2 sequences are MNHEY and SMNVEV (reference sequence). CDR3 size: 16 residues. V lost 0 bases, J lost 6 bases, and 6 bases stayed unmatched. CDR3 loop: CASSLSRGRADEKLFF. In nucleotides, the CDR3 is TGTGCCAGCAGTTTATCCAGGGGGCGGGCCGATGAAAAACTGTTTTTT.

The rearrangement joins TRBV7-2 to TRBJ1-6; TRBD1 might be the D (5 bases). The ends were cut back, 5 bases at V and 3 bases at J, with 8 bases in the middle. This CDR3 region has 14 residues. Germline values: CDR1 SGHTA, CDR2 FQGNSA. The chain's CDR3 is CASSGADYNSPLHF. The CDR3 DNA reads TGTGCCAGCAGCGGGGCAGACTATAATTCACCCCTCCACTTT.

The V and J genes are TRBV28 and TRBJ1-5; D unclear. The CDR3 is made up of 15 amino acids. V was pared by 7 bases and J by 0 bases, with 13 bases between. The V gene's germline CDR1 is MDHEN and CDR2 SYDVKM. DNA of the CDR3: TGTGCCAGCATCAAACCCAAGGGTAGCAATCAGCCCCAGCATTTT. It yields the protein CASIKPKGSNQPQHF.

V and J are TRBV6-5 and TRBJ1-2, with TRBD1 identical over 8 bases. Germline V gives CDR1 MNHEY, CDR2 SVGAGI. The CDR3 length is 13 residues. V was pared by 5 bases and J by 7 bases, with 6 bases of the junction left unmatched. CDR3 nucleotide sequence: TGTGCCAGCAGTCTATCCGACAGGGGTGGCTACACCTTC. Translation gives CASSLSDRGGYTF.

The chain uses TRBV5-1 and TRBJ2-7; 10 positions agree with TRBD1. This CDR3 is 15 amino acids long. Germline V lookup: CDR1 SGHRS, CDR2 YFSETQ. Trimming at V came to 5 bases and at J to 7 bases, leaving 12 bases not matched to a gene. The CDR3 region has the DNA TGCGCCAGCAGGATGACGACGGGGACAGGGGAAGAGCAGTACTTC. This codes for CASRMTTGTGEEQYF.

The gene calls are TRBV24-1 and TRBJ1-2, with D possibly TRBD1 on 5 matching bases. V dropped 4 bases and J dropped 4 bases, with 9 bases sitting between them. The CDR3 loop spans 13 amino acids. CDR1 is KGHDR, CDR2 SFDVKD, per germline. The CDR3 spells CATSEGASYGYTF. Written as DNA, the CDR3 is TGTGCCACCAGTGAAGGGGCAAGCTATGGCTACACCTTC.

The chain couples TRBV2 to TRBJ2-5; possible D gene TRBD1, 6 bases. V was trimmed by 1 base and J by 7 bases, leaving 16 bases between them. The CDR3 consists of 15 residues. The germline gives CDR1 SNHLY, CDR2 FYNNEI. The CDR3 DNA reads TGTGCCAGCAGTGAAGAAACAGGGTTTGCGGGGACCCAGTACTTC. It codes for CASSEETGFAGTQYF.

This clone appeared a single time. This chain connects TRBV2 to TRBJ1-2, with 11 bases that match TRBD1. J was trimmed by 7 bases and V by 8 bases; bases with no gene match: 6. The CDR3 loop spans 13 amino acids. Germline V lookup: CDR1 SNHLY, CDR2 FYNNEI. DNA of the CDR3: TGTGCCAGCTTAGGGACAGGGGGGTCTGGCTACACCTTC. This gives the protein CASLGTGGSGYTF. Combining the CDR3 with reference TRBV2 and TRBJ1-2 gives the whole variable domain EPEVTQTPSHQVTQMGQEVILRCVPISNHLYFYWYRQILGQKVEFLVSFYNNEISEKSEIFDDQFSVERPDGSNFTLKIRSTKLEDSAMYFCASLGTGGSGYTFGSGTRLTVV.

This chain uses TRBV2 with TRBJ1-1; maybe TRBD1 (5 bases). In germline, CDR1 is SNHLY, CDR2 FYNNEI. V lost 3 bases to trimming and J lost 3 bases, with 14 bases between them. The CDR3 is made up of 15 amino acids. The CDR3 sequence is CASSEGLGVDTEAFF. For the CDR3, the DNA is TGTGCCAGCAGTGAGGGTTTAGGGGTGGACACTGAAGCTTTCTTT.

In this sample, this clone turned up a few times. This chain uses TRBV28 with TRBJ1-2, with 12 bases identical to TRBD1. The germline CDR1 and CDR2 sequences are MDHEN and SYDVKM. Trimming removed 4 bases from V and 4 bases from J; junction bases left unmatched: 10. The CDR3 length is 17 residues. The CDR3 DNA is TGTGCCAGCAGTTCACCGGGACAGGGGGCTAATAGCTATGGCTACACCTTC. It is translated as CASSSPGQGANSYGYTF.

The J gene is TRBJ2-3, the V gene TRBV6-6; possible D gene TRBD2, 5 bases. Trimming cost V 2 bases and J 4 bases, with 13 bases left between them. CDR3 length equals 15 residues. Germline assignment: CDR1 MNHNY and CDR2 SVGAGI (reference sequence). CDR3 sequence: CASSYAGMGSDTQYF. The CDR3 coding sequence is TGTGCCAGCAGTTACGCGGGCATGGGTTCAGATACGCAGTATTTT.